These T cell receptor beta chains were read from a single sample in a study of Ad26.COV2.S vaccination and SARS-CoV-2 variants. Clones were read by immunoSEQ multiplex PCR, and TCRdb kept only the in-frame ones, dropping some. This sample has about 98,000 clones, with around 80% found just once. Sequenced here: peripheral blood, sampled after recovery from COVID-19. Receptors originate from a human donor who had recovered from COVID-19. CDR3s include the opening cysteine and the closing phenylalanine or tryptophan. D genes are given only for firm matches. Clone size is shown for a subset of rows, as once, few, many or a class of expanded clone.

size,V,D,J,DNA,CDR3
NA,TRBV24-1,NA,TRBJ2-1,TGTGCCACCAGTGATTTGTCTAACAGGATGGGGGGACGGCAGTTCTTC,CATSDLSNRMGGRQFF
NA,TRBV10-3,NA,TRBJ1-4,TGTGCCATCAGTGACGGGACGGGCGGGGACGAAAAACTGTTTTTT,CAISDGTGGDEKLFF
NA,TRBV19,NA,TRBJ1-2,TGTGCCAGTAGCCCCCCTGTTAGACTGAGGGATGGCTACACCTTC,CASSPPVRLRDGYTF
NA,TRBV29-1,NA,TRBJ2-3,TGCAGCGTTGTCGGGTCCTCGGCAGATACGCAGTATTTT,CSVVGSSADTQYF
NA,TRBV2,TRBD2,TRBJ2-2,TGTGCCAGCAGTAGACTAGCGGGGGGGAACACCGGGGAGCTGTTTTTT,CASSRLAGGNTGELFF
NA,TRBV2,TRBD2,TRBJ2-5,TGTGCCAGCAATTTTGAGGGGAGGGATATAGAGACCCAGTACTTC,CASNFEGRDIETQYF
NA,TRBV4-2,NA,TRBJ2-7,TGTGCCAGCAGCCAAGACGTTTCGGTTACGGGGGAGCAGTACTTC,CASSQDVSVTGEQYF
once,TRBV7-6,NA,TRBJ2-3,TGTGCCAGCAGCCGCGGCGGGGCTAAGCGAGATACGCAGTATTTT,CASSRGGAKRDTQYF
NA,TRBV29-1,NA,TRBJ2-5,TGCAGCGTTGGTATGGGGCCTCAAGAGACCCAGTACTTC,CSVGMGPQETQYF
NA,TRBV19,TRBD1,TRBJ2-2,TGTGCCAGTGGGGGACCGGGACAGGGGGCGACCGGGGAGCTGTTTTTT,CASGGPGQGATGELFF
NA,TRBV2,NA,TRBJ1-6,TGTGCCAGCTCGTCCTATAATTCACCCCTCCACTTT,CASSSYNSPLHF
once,TRBV30,TRBD1,TRBJ1-5,TGTGCTGGGTCAGGGGGCGCCGGGAATCAGCCCCAGCATTTT,CAGSGGAGNQPQHF
NA,TRBV3-1/TRBV3-2,NA,TRBJ1-4,TGTGCCAGCAGCCAAGTCCCACATTCCCCGACTGAAAAACTGTTTTTT,CASSQVPHSPTEKLFF
NA,TRBV9,TRBD1,TRBJ1-2,TGTGCCAGCAGCCTGGATTATGGGACAGGGAGAGGTGGCTACACCTTC,CASSLDYGTGRGGYTF
NA,TRBV4-1,NA,TRBJ1-2,TGCGCCAGCAGCCAAGGACCGTCACCCCTTAATGGCTACACCTTC,CASSQGPSPLNGYTF
NA,TRBV9,TRBD2,TRBJ2-5,TGTGCCAGCAGCGTCCGAGCGGGGGGGCTTGGTGAGACCCAGTACTTC,CASSVRAGGLGETQYF
NA,TRBV7-9,NA,TRBJ2-7,TGTGCCAGCAGCTTAGGCGGGGGCTGGGAGCAGTACTTC,CASSLGGGWEQYF
NA,TRBV19,TRBD2,TRBJ2-2,TGTGCCAGTAGTATTGAGAAGGAGTTCCGGCGTTCTAGCGGGCTCGGGGAGCTGTTTTTT,CASSIEKEFRRSSGLGELFF
NA,TRBV10-3,NA,TRBJ2-3,TGTGCCATCAGTGAGTCGAATTCGGAGTCTAGCACAGATACGCAGTATTTT,CAISESNSESSTDTQYF
few,TRBV5-1,NA,TRBJ1-5,TGCGCCAGCAGCTTGGACGGATATCAGCCCCAGCATTTT,CASSLDGYQPQHF
NA,TRBV7-9,TRBD1,TRBJ2-3,TGTGCCAGCAGCTTCGGACAGGGAGACGAAGATACGCAGTATTTT,CASSFGQGDEDTQYF
NA,TRBV2,NA,TRBJ1-1,TGTGCCAGAGAGATGAACACTGAAGCTTTCTTT,CAREMNTEAFF
NA,TRBV4-1,TRBD1,TRBJ2-5,TGCGCCAGCAGCCAAGGAGGGGGCGCGGAGACCCAGTACTTC,CASSQGGGAETQYF
NA,TRBV7-2,NA,TRBJ1-2,TGTGCCAGCAGCTTAGACCGGGGGGACTATGGCTACACCTTC,CASSLDRGDYGYTF
NA,TRBV30,NA,TRBJ1-5,TGTGCCTGGAGTGTAACCAGGACAGCCTTAAATCAGCCCCAGCATTTT,CAWSVTRTALNQPQHF
NA,TRBV2,TRBD1,TRBJ2-2,TGTGCCAGCAGTTTACAGGGGGCCGGGGAGCTGTTTTTT,CASSLQGAGELFF
NA,TRBV6-6,NA,TRBJ1-5,TGTGCCAGCAGTCGCTCAGGGCAGGTGGGGGCCAATCAGCCCCAGCATTTT,CASSRSGQVGANQPQHF
NA,TRBV6-7,TRBD1,TRBJ2-2,TGTGCCAGCAGTTACTCCGAAACCGGGACAGGGGGCGCGAGGGGGGAGCTGTTTTTT,CASSYSETGTGGARGELFF
few,TRBV5-6,NA,TRBJ2-1,TGTGCCAGCAGCATTACGTTGGGGTTGAGCAATGAGCAGTTCTTC,CASSITLGLSNEQFF
once,TRBV5-1,TRBD1,TRBJ2-5,TGCGCCAGCAGCTTGGGACAGGGGGCTTTCGAGACCCAGTACTTC,CASSLGQGAFETQYF
NA,TRBV30,TRBD1,TRBJ1-4,TGTGCCTGGAGGAAGACAGGGACTCCATGGGGCGAAAAACTGTTTTTT,CAWRKTGTPWGEKLFF
NA,TRBV9,TRBD2,TRBJ2-7,TGTGCCAGCAGCCCCAGACTAGCGGGGGTTGAGCAGTACTTC,CASSPRLAGVEQYF
NA,TRBV19,TRBD2,TRBJ2-3,TGTGCCAGTAGTGATAGCGGGGCTAGCACAGATACGCAGTATTTT,CASSDSGASTDTQYF
NA,TRBV2,NA,TRBJ1-5,TGTGCCAGCAGTGGGGAAGGTAATCAGCCCCAGCATTTT,CASSGEGNQPQHF
NA,TRBV2,TRBD1,TRBJ2-1,TGTGCCAGCAGTGTACAGGGGTCTAACAATGAGCAGTTCTTC,CASSVQGSNNEQFF
NA,TRBV7-2,TRBD1,TRBJ1-2,TGTGCCAGCAGCCCCGGACAGGGGGCGGGTGGCTACACCTTC,CASSPGQGAGGYTF
NA,TRBV19,NA,TRBJ1-2,TGTGCCAGTAGTACAGACCCCGGGACAATCTTAGAGGACTATGGCTACACCTTC,CASSTDPGTILEDYGYTF
NA,TRBV5-1,TRBD1,TRBJ1-2,TGCGCCAGCAGCGGTACAGGGGTGGGCTACACCTTC,CASSGTGVGYTF
NA,TRBV14,NA,TRBJ2-5,TGTGCCAGCAGCTTCTTACAGGGAGCTGAAGGAGAGACCCAGTACTTC,CASSFLQGAEGETQYF
NA,TRBV29-1,NA,TRBJ2-7,TGCAGCGTACGGGACGGCACTACCTACGAGCAGTACTTC,CSVRDGTTYEQYF
NA,TRBV9,TRBD1,TRBJ2-2,TGTGCCAGCAGCGTCCGGGACAGGGTTATCGGGGAGCTGTTTTTT,CASSVRDRVIGELFF
NA,TRBV12-3/TRBV12-4,NA,TRBJ2-7,TGTGCCATCCAGACCCACTACGAGCAGTACTTC,CAIQTHYEQYF
NA,TRBV7-2,NA,TRBJ1-1,TGTGCCAGCAGCTTAATGGGGAACACTGAAGCTTTCTTT,CASSLMGNTEAFF
NA,TRBV7-2,TRBD2,TRBJ2-1,TGTGCCAGTATAACTAGCGGGGGGCGGAATGAGCAGTTCTTC,CASITSGGRNEQFF
NA,TRBV18,NA,TRBJ2-7,TGTGCCAGCTCACTGGGAACCGGGACCGCCTACGAGCAGTACTTC,CASSLGTGTAYEQYF
NA,TRBV6-1,TRBD1,TRBJ1-2,TGTGCCAGCAGTGAGCGGCCTCCGGGACAGGGAGTTTTCTCTGATGGCTACACCTTC,CASSERPPGQGVFSDGYTF
few,TRBV7-9,NA,TRBJ2-2,TGTGCCAGCAGCTTAGCGTCAACCGGGGAGCTGTTTTTT,CASSLASTGELFF
NA,TRBV29-1,NA,TRBJ2-7,TGCAGCGTTGAAGTATTCTACGAGCAGTACTTC,CSVEVFYEQYF
NA,TRBV3-1/TRBV3-2,NA,TRBJ1-1,TGTGCCAGCAGGGTATTGGGGGGGTTGGACACTGAAGCTTTCTTT,CASRVLGGLDTEAFF
NA,TRBV19,NA,TRBJ1-3,TGTGCCAGTAGCCCCTCGGGTACAGGAAACACCATATATTTT,CASSPSGTGNTIYF
NA,TRBV5-6,TRBD1,TRBJ1-1,TGTGCCAGCAGCTCCTGGGACAGGTACTATGAAGCTTTCTTT,CASSSWDRYYEAFF
NA,TRBV7-2,TRBD2,TRBJ2-3,TGTGCCAGCAGATCCGGACTAGCGGGGGGGCCAACGCAGTATTTT,CASRSGLAGGPTQYF
few,TRBV3-1/TRBV3-2,TRBD2,TRBJ2-1,TGTGCCAGCAGCCAAGTAGCGGGGGGGCCTAGTGAGCAGTTCTTC,CASSQVAGGPSEQFF
NA,TRBV30,NA,TRBJ1-5,TGTGCCTACGGGGGTAGCAATCAGCCCCAGCATTTT,CAYGGSNQPQHF
NA,TRBV7-9,NA,TRBJ1-3,TGTGCCAGCAGCTACCTTGCGTCCGGAAACACCATATATTTT,CASSYLASGNTIYF